Presented here are 2 T cell receptor beta chains from one specimen sequenced in a study of shared T cell receptors in the human thymus. Produced via immunoSEQ multiplex PCR; TCRdb's table is partial and in-frame only. The repertoire holds just under 550,000 clones, with about 84% as singletons. This sample also belongs to another study, concerning human thymus T cells.

The sample was thymocytes. The receptor set was obtained from a boy under three years old with a congenital heart defect.

The chain uses TRBV5-8 and TRBJ2-7; 8 bases are shared with TRBD2. CDR3 length: 17 residues. Germline V gene sequence: CDR1 SGHTS, CDR2 YDEGEE. The J segment lost 2 bases and the V segment lost 1 base, leaving 11 bases of the junction unmatched. CDR3 in DNA: TGTGCCAGCAGCTTGAGGGACCAGGGACTAGGGGCCTACGAGCAGTACTTC. Its protein product is CASSLRDQGLGAYEQYF.

CDR3 region: CASSPGLAGGPSSYEQYF. The CDR3 bases are TGTGCCAGCAGCCCTGGACTAGCGGGAGGTCCTAGCTCCTACGAGCAGTACTTC. The genes are TRBV5-4 and TRBJ2-7; 14 bases are shared with TRBD2. Looked up from germline, CDR1 is SGHNT and CDR2 is YYREEE (reference sequence). CDR3 length: 18 residues. V lost 4 bases and J lost 0; bases outside the gene matches: 9.